These 25 T cell receptor beta chains share one sample of origin, sequenced in a study of CD8+CD57+ T cells in acquired aplastic anemia. Both TCR beta VDJ combination and CDR3 sequence profiling were carried out. Genomic DNA was the template for this profiling. Each CDR3 protein is one row after TCRdb ran MiXCR on the reads. The table includes 400,000 to 450,000 distinct CDR3 sequences, 65% to 80% detected once. The specimen was sorted CD4+, CD8+, or CD8+CD57+ T cells (not recorded which) from PBMCs. These receptors all stem from a human donor in good health, serving as a control.

CDR3 region: CASSVGRGGVGYTF. As DNA, the CDR3 is TGCGCCAGCAGCGTGGGACGGGGTGGAGTTGGCTACACCTTC. The chain joins TRBV5-1 to TRBJ1-2; a weak D match, TRBD1 (5 bases). CDR1 and CDR2 from the germline V gene are SGHRS and YFSETQ. Trimming left V 4 bases short and J 7 bases short, with 17 bases between. CDR3 length: 14 residues.

Details on this clonotype: The junction differs from germline at one of its ends, possibly a read error. The rearrangement uses TRBV7-2 and TRBJ2-5; D is undetermined. The CDR3 is 14 amino acids. Germline CDR1 reads SGHTA; CDR2 reads FQGNSA. The CDR3 bases are TGTGCCAGCAGCTTAGGGGCAAGGGTTTCACCCCTCCACTTC. This encodes CASSLGARVSPLHF.

In its sample, this clonotype was seen many times. The chain uses TRBV5-1 and TRBJ1-1; TRBD1 is a possible D gene (6 bases). The CDR3 is 17 amino acids. Germline V lookup: CDR1 SGHRS, CDR2 YFSETQ. V lost 4 bases, J lost 1 base, and 20 bases lay in between. The CDR3 spells CASSVGPGARGNTEAFF. The CDR3, as DNA: TGCGCCAGCAGCGTGGGACCGGGGGCGAGGGGGAACACTGAAGCTTTCTTT.

The gene calls are TRBV29-1 and TRBJ1-2; 8 bases align to TRBD1. The CDR3 has 14 residues. CDR1 is SQVTM, CDR2 ANQGSEA, per germline. The J segment lost 1 base and the V segment lost 4 bases, leaving 5 bases of the junction unmatched. The CDR3 sequence is CSVGSQGDNYGYTF. CDR3 nucleotides: TGCAGCGTTGGGTCACAGGGGGATAACTATGGCTACACCTTC.

For this clonotype: A read error may be the cause here, since a much bigger clone is one base away. This chain joins TRBV18 and TRBJ1-6; D ambiguous. Germline loops: CDR1 KGHSH, CDR2 LQKENI. The ends were cut back, 3 bases at V and 5 bases at J, with 11 bases in the middle. The CDR3 is 15 residues long. The CDR3 spells CASSPNPYHNSPLHF. The CDR3 nucleotides read TGTGCCAGCTCACCGAATCCATACCATAATTCACCCCTCCACTTT.

In regard to this clonotype: Lacking the conserved final phenylalanine or tryptophan, this CDR3 likely reflects a read error. Because the CDR3's place on the DNA is in doubt, the DNA is left out and the CDR3 is given as listed by TCRdb. The chain carries TRBV2 and TRBJ2-2; the table's D gene call, TRBD1, was not cross checked with the DNA. Termini included, the CDR3 measures 13 amino acids. Germline CDR1 and CDR2: SNHLY and FYNNEI. The CDR3: CASRGAGNGVLSL.

About this clonotype itself: The junction and the germline gene differ at one end; a read error may be behind it. J is TRBJ1-5 and V is TRBV7-2; no firm D call. Germline CDR1 reads SGHTA; CDR2 reads FQGNSA. The CDR3 loop spans 13 amino acids. CDR3 region: CASSRRGVGPQVF. The CDR3 DNA reads as TGTGCCAGCAGCCGCCGTGGGGTTGGGCCCCAGGTCTTT.

This clonotype was seen repeatedly, ten times or more. The chain combines TRBV9 with TRBJ1-1, with D perhaps TRBD1 (5 bases). Between the trimmed V and J ends, which lost 4 bases and 1 base, there was a span of 14 bases. Germline CDR1 is SGDLS and CDR2 is YYNGEE. CDR3 length: 15 amino acids. DNA for the CDR3: TGTGCCAGCAGCCCCTTAAGCCAGGGGAACACTGAAGCTTTCTTT. This gives the protein CASSPLSQGNTEAFF. Variable domain in full (rest from reference TRBV9 and TRBJ1-1): DSGVTQTPKHLITATGQRVTLRCSPRSGDLSVYWYQQSLDQGLQFLIQYYNGEERAKGNILERFSAQQFPDLHSELNLSSLELGDSALYFCASSPLSQGNTEAFFGQGTRLTVV.

The gene calls are TRBV10-3 and TRBJ1-2; D is unclear. The CDR3 is 10 residues long. Trimming pared 8 bases from V and 10 bases from J, leaving 11 bases between. In germline, CDR1 is ENHRY, CDR2 SYGVKD. CDR3 amino acids: CAISRSSYTF. The CDR3 bases are TGTGCCATCTCCAGAAGCTCCTACACCTTC.

The V gene is TRBV6-4, the J gene TRBJ2-3; 7 bases map to TRBD1. Germline V gene sequence: CDR1 MRHNA, CDR2 SNTAGT. V trimming: 6 bases; J trimming: 2 bases; junction bases outside the gene matches: 5. The CDR3 has 14 residues. CDR3 region: CASSGTAYTDTQYF. In DNA, the CDR3 is TGTGCCAGCAGCGGGACAGCATACACAGATACGCAGTATTTT.

The table lists this clonotype with a few counts. The V call is TRBV2, the J call TRBJ1-2; D gene unclear. CDR1 is SNHLY and CDR2 is FYNNEI in the germline V gene. CDR3 length: 14 amino acids. Deletions cut 3 bases from V and 7 bases from J, with 15 bases between. CDR3 coding DNA: TGTGCCAGCAGTGATTTGGCAAGGCCGAGTGGCTACACCTTC. Its translation: CASSDLARPSGYTF.

The chain employs TRBV20-1 and TRBJ1-3, with D uncertain. This CDR3 contains 15 residues. In germline, CDR1 is DFQATT, CDR2 SNEGSKA (reference sequence). The V end lost 5 bases, the J end lost 8 bases, and 22 bases lay between the germline ends. The CDR3 nucleotides read TGCAGTGCTGTTCATTGGAACAATGAGGGAGACACCATATATTTT. This encodes CSAVHWNNEGDTIYF.

On this clonotype itself: Germline is not matched at one junction end, which may reflect a read error. The chain joins TRBV19 to TRBJ1-5; no clear D. CDR1 is LNHDA, CDR2 SQIVND, per germline (reference sequence). The CDR3 length is 16 residues. DNA of the CDR3: TGTGCCAGTAGTTTAGAAAGAGGCTCGAGCAATCAGCCCCAGCATTTT. This translates into CASSLERGSSNQPQHF.

The rearrangement joins TRBV12-3 or TRBV12-4 to TRBJ2-2, with D possibly matching TRBD2 (5 bases). The V and J ends lost 6 bases and 7 bases respectively, with 15 bases between them. This CDR3 is built from 14 residues. CDR3 protein: CASSFSRAGGELFF. CDR3 sequence (DNA): TGTGCCAGCAGCTTTAGTAGGGCGGGCGGGGAGCTGTTTTTT.

The chain employs TRBV5-4 and TRBJ2-7, with a tentative D call TRBD2 (5 bases). V lost 6 bases and J 6 bases, leaving 13 bases between the germline ends. The CDR3 totals 12 residues. The germline gives CDR1 SGHNT, CDR2 YYREEE (reference sequence). CDR3: CASTLQLGEQYF. DNA of the CDR3: TGTGCCAGCACCCTACAACTAGGCGAGCAGTACTTC.

The V gene is TRBV12-3 or TRBV12-4, the J gene TRBJ2-3, with a tentative D call TRBD1 (6 bases). Trimming left V 5 bases short and J 4 bases short, with 13 bases between. The CDR3 runs to 14 residues. CDR3 coding DNA: TGTGCCAGCAGTCTCCGCGACAGGCCAGATACGCAGTATTTT. Encoded protein: CASSLRDRPDTQYF.

This clonotype occurred once. This chain links TRBV9 with TRBJ1-3; D might be TRBD1 (6 bases). Looked up from germline, CDR1 is SGDLS and CDR2 is YYNGEE. The CDR3 is made up of 18 amino acids. V lost 2 bases, J lost 7 bases, and 25 bases lay in between. CDR3 nucleotides: TGTGCCAGCAGCGTTAAAACAGGGAGCGGAGGGATGATGAACACCATATATTTT. It specifies CASSVKTGSGGMMNTIYF.

On this clonotype itself: One junction end disagrees with the germline gene, perhaps due to a read error. The chain combines TRBV7-7 with TRBJ2-2; 7 nucleotides line up with TRBD1. The germline CDR1 and CDR2 sequences are SSHAT and FNYEAQ (reference sequence). This CDR3 is 14 amino acids long. As DNA, the CDR3 is TGTGCTAGCAGCTCGACAGGGCTCACCGGGGAGCTGTTTTTT. Amino acids: CASSSTGLTGELFF.

The chain has TRBV11-1 and TRBJ1-3; TRBD1 might be the D (6 bases). The V and J ends lost 5 bases and 5 bases respectively, with 34 bases between them. The CDR3 is 21 amino acids. Germline-derived CDR1 and CDR2 are SGHAT and FQDESV (reference sequence). The CDR3 protein is CASSEQSPQGVSSNGRNTIYF. CDR3 coding DNA: TGTGCCAGCAGCGAACAGTCTCCACAGGGTGTGTCAAGTAATGGGAGAAACACCATATATTTT.

This chain connects TRBV2 to TRBJ1-5; unclear D gene. V lost 4 bases, J lost 3 bases, and 7 bases lay in between. The germline CDR1 and CDR2 sequences are SNHLY and FYNNEI. The CDR3 runs to 13 residues. The CDR3: CASSVRNNQPQHF. CDR3 bases: TGTGCCAGCAGTGTTCGGAACAATCAGCCCCAGCATTTT.

To note about this clonotype: The final CDR3 position lacks the conserved phenylalanine or tryptophan, pointing to a likely read error. The V gene is TRBV5-4, the J gene TRBJ1-6, with a tentative D call TRBD1 (6 bases). The CDR3 covers 12 residues. CDR1 is SGHNT, CDR2 YYREEE, per germline (reference sequence). V was trimmed by 6 bases and J by 8 bases, leaving 9 bases between them. In nucleotides, the CDR3 is TGTGCCAGCAAACAGGGTGATTCACCCCTCCACCTT. It codes for CASKQGDSPLHL.

V gene TRBV5-5 combines with J gene TRBJ1-1; D is ambiguous. CDR1 and CDR2 (germline): SGHKS, YYEKEE (reference sequence). CDR3 length equals 18 residues. Trimming took off 4 bases at V and 0 bases at J, with 22 bases between the two ends. In nucleotides, the CDR3 is TGTGCCAGCAGCCCCCAGGTACGTATGGCCACCATGAACACTGAAGCTTTCTTT. It specifies CASSPQVRMATMNTEAFF.

The chain recombines TRBV2 with TRBJ1-3, with D maybe TRBD1 (5 bases). The germline V gene encodes CDR1 SNHLY and CDR2 FYNNEI. This CDR3 comprises 14 residues. The V end lost 8 bases, the J end lost 6 bases, and 17 bases lay between the germline ends. Here the CDR3 DNA reads TGTGCCAGCCTTCGGGACGGTGGTTTAAACACCATATATTTT. Translating gives CASLRDGGLNTIYF.

This clonotype was picked up many times. V usage is TRBV4-1 and J usage is TRBJ1-4, with D possibly being TRBD1 (5 bases). V was shortened by 3 bases and J by 8 bases, with 19 bases between the two germline ends. From germline, CDR1 is MGHRA and CDR2 YSYEKL. The CDR3 covers 16 residues. The CDR3 DNA is TGCGCCAGCAGCCAGGGGGGAGCTAGGATCGGGGAAAAACTGTTTTTT. Translating gives CASSQGGARIGEKLFF.

This chain links TRBV7-8 with TRBJ2-7, with a weak D call TRBD1 (5 bases). CDR3 length: 14 amino acids. V lost 2 bases to trimming and J lost 2 bases, with 10 bases between them. Per germline, CDR1 SGHVS and CDR2 FQNEAQ. The chain's CDR3 is CASSLLGQAYEQYF. Here the CDR3 DNA reads TGTGCCAGCAGCTTACTGGGGCAGGCCTACGAGCAGTACTTC.